Below are 2 T cell receptor beta chains sequenced from a single sample in a study of shared clonotypes between healthy human individuals (dated by TCRdb to 2018 to 2021). Library method: the immunoSEQ multiplex PCR assay. TCRdb holds this immuneACCESS table with in-frame rearrangements only. Some clones are missing; in checked studies, unresolved V genes explain under half, and the rest has no known cause. For this sample the table gives some 530,000 clones, of which around 73% were detected only once. The top ten hold more than 10% of the sample. The sample taken for sequencing was PBMCs. These receptors all stem from a woman between 40 and 50 years old in good health. Some clones in this sample may be carry-over from other donors' samples.

The chain recombines TRBV29-1 with TRBJ2-3; no clear D gene. CDR1 and CDR2 (germline): SQVTM, ANQGSEA. With 2 bases removed from V and 0 bases from J, the gap between germline ends came to 18 bases. The CDR3 is made up of 17 amino acids. The CDR3 coding sequence is TGCAGCGTTGAACAGTTTCAGAACCGCCCCAGCACAGATACGCAGTATTTT. Translation gives CSVEQFQNRPSTDTQYF.

The chain employs TRBV19 and TRBJ1-5; 11 nucleotides agree with TRBD1. The CDR3 covers 18 residues. V shed 4 bases and J 1 base; nucleotides not matched to a gene: 9. Looked up from germline, CDR1 is LNHDA and CDR2 is SQIVND (reference sequence). The CDR3 DNA sequence: TGTGCCAGTAGTACCCTACGGACAGGGGGCCTGAGCAATCAGCCCCAGCATTTT. Amino acid sequence: CASSTLRTGGLSNQPQHF.